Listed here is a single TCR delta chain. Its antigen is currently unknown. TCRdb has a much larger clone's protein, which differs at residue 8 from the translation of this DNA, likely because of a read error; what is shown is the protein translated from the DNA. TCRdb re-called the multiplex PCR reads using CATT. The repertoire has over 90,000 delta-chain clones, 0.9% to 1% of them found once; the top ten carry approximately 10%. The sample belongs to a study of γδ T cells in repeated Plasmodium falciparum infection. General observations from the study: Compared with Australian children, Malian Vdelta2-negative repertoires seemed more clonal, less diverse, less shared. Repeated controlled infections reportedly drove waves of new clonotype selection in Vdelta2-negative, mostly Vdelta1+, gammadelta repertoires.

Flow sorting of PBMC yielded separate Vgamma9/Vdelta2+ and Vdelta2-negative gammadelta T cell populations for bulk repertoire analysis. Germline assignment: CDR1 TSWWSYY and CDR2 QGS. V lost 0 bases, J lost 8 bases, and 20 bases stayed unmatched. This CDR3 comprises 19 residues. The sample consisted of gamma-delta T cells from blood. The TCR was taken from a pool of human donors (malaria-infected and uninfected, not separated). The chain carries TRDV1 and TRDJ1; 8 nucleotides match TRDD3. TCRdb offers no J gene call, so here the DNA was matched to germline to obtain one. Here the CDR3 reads CALGELEGSDLGDASKLIF. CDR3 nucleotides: TGTGCTCTTGGGGAACTAGAAGGGTCGGATCTGGGGGACGCTTCAAAACTCATCTTT.